This T cell receptor beta chain was identified in a study of blood T cell repertoires in COVID-19. Produced via immunoSEQ multiplex PCR; TCRdb's table is partial and in-frame only. Of about 47,000 clones in the sample, 82% were seen once. V gave up 4 bases and J gave up 7 bases, with 14 bases separating them. The CDR3 sequence is 13 residues long. The sequence came from a woman aged 55-75 years with acute or convalescent COVID-19. Sample: peripheral blood. The V and J genes are TRBV12-3 or TRBV12-4 and TRBJ2-7; a possible D gene is TRBD1 (5 bases). The CDR3 is CASSSLTAGEQYF. The CDR3 DNA reads as TGTGCCAGCAGTTCCTTGACAGCTGGGGAGCAGTACTTC.